The rows below give T cell receptor beta chains drawn from one sample of a study of blood T cell repertoires in COVID-19. Assay used: immunoSEQ multiplex PCR; TCRdb lists only in-frame clones, some missing. The data hold about 200,000 clones, with 70% to 90% observed a single time. Material for sequencing was peripheral blood. These receptors were obtained from a woman aged 50 to 60 with acute or convalescent COVID-19. Each CDR3 is given with its conserved first and last residue. A D gene is named only where the DNA matches it firmly. Rows give clone size only sometimes, using once, few, many, or a class for an expanded clone.

clone size: once
J gene: TRBJ2-3
D gene: -
V gene: TRBV29-1
CDR3 DNA: TGCAGCGTTGAACGGGGGTTGAGCACAGATACGCAGTATTTT
CDR3 protein: CSVERGLSTDTQYF

clone size: -
J gene: TRBJ1-6
D gene: -
V gene: TRBV11-2
CDR3 DNA: TGTGCCAGCAGCCGGGGGGAGGTGACTTCACCCCTCCACTTT
CDR3 protein: CASSRGEVTSPLHF

clone size: once
J gene: TRBJ1-1
D gene: TRBD1
V gene: TRBV7-2
CDR3 DNA: TGTGCCAGCAGCTCGGGACAGACCACTGAAGCTTTCTTT
CDR3 protein: CASSSGQTTEAFF

clone size: -
J gene: TRBJ2-7
D gene: -
V gene: TRBV18
CDR3 DNA: TGTGCCAGCTCACCTAGTTCCTACGAGCAGTACTTC
CDR3 protein: CASSPSSYEQYF

clone size: -
J gene: TRBJ1-3
D gene: -
V gene: TRBV30
CDR3 DNA: TGTGCCTGGAGGGAAAGGGGAAGTCGGGGAAACACCATATATTTT
CDR3 protein: CAWRERGSRGNTIYF

clone size: -
J gene: TRBJ2-7
D gene: TRBD1
V gene: TRBV11-2
CDR3 DNA: TGTGCCAGCAGCGAGGGACAGGGGACACCCTACGAGCAGTACTTC
CDR3 protein: CASSEGQGTPYEQYF

clone size: few
J gene: TRBJ1-2
D gene: TRBD1
V gene: TRBV27
CDR3 DNA: TGTGCCAGCAGCCCGGACAGGGACGGCTATGGCTACACCTTC
CDR3 protein: CASSPDRDGYGYTF

clone size: -
J gene: TRBJ1-1
D gene: -
V gene: TRBV30
CDR3 DNA: TGTGCCTGTAGGGAGTACGGCACTGAAGCTTTCTTT
CDR3 protein: CACREYGTEAFF

clone size: few
J gene: TRBJ1-2
D gene: -
V gene: TRBV11-2
CDR3 DNA: TGTGCCAGCAGCTTAGGGGCCGGGATCTATGGCTACACCTTC
CDR3 protein: CASSLGAGIYGYTF

clone size: -
J gene: TRBJ1-2
D gene: -
V gene: TRBV30
CDR3 DNA: TGTGCCTGGAGGCCTTTGGGCAGGACAAACCTGGGAAACTATGGCTACACCTTC
CDR3 protein: CAWRPLGRTNLGNYGYTF

clone size: -
J gene: TRBJ2-3
D gene: TRBD2
V gene: TRBV7-2
CDR3 DNA: TGTGCCAGCAGCTTAGGGTTAGCGGGGGTGACAGATACGCAGTATTTT
CDR3 protein: CASSLGLAGVTDTQYF

clone size: few
J gene: TRBJ2-5
D gene: -
V gene: TRBV6-1
CDR3 DNA: TGTGCCAGCAGTGAAGGCGGAATCCAAGAGACCCAGTACTTC
CDR3 protein: CASSEGGIQETQYF

clone size: -
J gene: TRBJ2-5
D gene: TRBD2
V gene: TRBV5-4
CDR3 DNA: TGTGCCAGCAGCGTTAGCGGGGGACCTCAAGAGACCCAGTACTTC
CDR3 protein: CASSVSGGPQETQYF

clone size: -
J gene: TRBJ2-3
D gene: TRBD2
V gene: TRBV2
CDR3 DNA: TGTGCCAGCAGTGGAGAGGGACTAGCAGCGGATACGCAGTATTTT
CDR3 protein: CASSGEGLAADTQYF

clone size: -
J gene: TRBJ2-1
D gene: TRBD2
V gene: TRBV18
CDR3 DNA: TGTGCCAGCTCACCCCGAGGGACTAGTAACAATGAGCAGTTCTTC
CDR3 protein: CASSPRGTSNNEQFF

clone size: -
J gene: TRBJ1-6
D gene: TRBD1
V gene: TRBV6-5
CDR3 DNA: TGTGCCAGCAGTTACTCCTCAACAGGGGGGGATTCACCCCTCCACTTT
CDR3 protein: CASSYSSTGGDSPLHF

clone size: -
J gene: TRBJ2-4
D gene: TRBD1
V gene: TRBV2
CDR3 DNA: TGTGCCAGCAGTGAACGCGGGACAGGGGAGGAGTACTTC
CDR3 protein: CASSERGTGEEYF

clone size: -
J gene: TRBJ2-1
D gene: TRBD2
V gene: TRBV5-1
CDR3 DNA: TGCGCCAGCAGCTATAGCGGGGGGAGGTATGAGCAGTTCTTC
CDR3 protein: CASSYSGGRYEQFF

clone size: -
J gene: TRBJ2-5
D gene: -
V gene: TRBV30
CDR3 DNA: TGTGCCTGGGAGTACGGGGGACAAGAGACCCAGTACTTC
CDR3 protein: CAWEYGGQETQYF

clone size: -
J gene: TRBJ2-7
D gene: TRBD2
V gene: TRBV27
CDR3 DNA: TGTGCCAGCAGAACTAGCGGAGCTACCTACGAGCAGTACTTC
CDR3 protein: CASRTSGATYEQYF

clone size: -
J gene: TRBJ1-1
D gene: TRBD1
V gene: TRBV6-5
CDR3 DNA: TGTGCCACGTATAAGGGGGCGTTTGAAGCTTTCTTT
CDR3 protein: CATYKGAFEAFF

clone size: -
J gene: TRBJ2-7
D gene: -
V gene: TRBV12-5
CDR3 DNA: TGTGCTAGTGGTTTGGCAACTGGGAGGACGGCCTACGAGCAGTACTTC
CDR3 protein: CASGLATGRTAYEQYF

clone size: -
J gene: TRBJ1-1
D gene: TRBD1
V gene: TRBV5-6
CDR3 DNA: TGTGCCAGCAGCTTGTGGGACAGGAACACTGAAGCTTTCTTT
CDR3 protein: CASSLWDRNTEAFF

clone size: -
J gene: TRBJ1-5
D gene: -
V gene: TRBV18
CDR3 DNA: TGTGCCAGCTCCCTTATCACAGGAAAAAATCAGCCCCAGCATTTT
CDR3 protein: CASSLITGKNQPQHF

clone size: -
J gene: TRBJ2-6
D gene: -
V gene: TRBV19
CDR3 DNA: TGTGCCAGTAGTATCTCAGGGGATGCCTTCTCTGGGGCCAACGTCCTGACTTTC
CDR3 protein: CASSISGDAFSGANVLTF

clone size: few
J gene: TRBJ2-6
D gene: TRBD1
V gene: TRBV30
CDR3 DNA: TGTGCCTGGAACAGGGGGTCGGGGGCCAACGTCCTGACTTTC
CDR3 protein: CAWNRGSGANVLTF

clone size: once
J gene: TRBJ2-3
D gene: -
V gene: TRBV4-3
CDR3 DNA: TGCGCCAGCAGCCAAGGGCGAGGGAAGAGCACAGATACGCAGTATTTT
CDR3 protein: CASSQGRGKSTDTQYF

clone size: -
J gene: TRBJ1-2
D gene: -
V gene: TRBV18
CDR3 DNA: TGTGCCAGCTCACCACCGGGCACCTATGGCTACACCTTC
CDR3 protein: CASSPPGTYGYTF

clone size: -
J gene: TRBJ1-2
D gene: TRBD1
V gene: TRBV25-1
CDR3 DNA: TGTGCCAGCAGTGACCGGAGGACAGGCAACTATGGCTACACCTTC
CDR3 protein: CASSDRRTGNYGYTF